This TCR beta chain was retrieved from a study of cytomegalovirus exposure and HLA in healthy donors. About the research overall: One earlier analysis, a look at 200 million or so T cells, found some 100 million unique TCR beta sequences.

Germline CDR1 reads SGHTA; CDR2 reads FQGNSA. This CDR3 has 13 amino acids. V lost 5 bases to trimming and J lost 4 bases, with 9 bases between them. 13 Jbeta primers and 60 Vbeta primers were used for the PCR. TCRdb's table, derived via immunoSEQ multiplex PCR, lists solely in-frame clones and lacks some. The sample includes under 75,000 clones, almost 70% of them seen just once. This clone has just one count. The chain joins TRBV7-2 to TRBJ2-4; D possibly corresponds to TRBD1 (6 bases). The receptor was isolated from a man aged 40-49 years in good health and CMV-seropositive. The sample comprised PBMCs. The CDR3 DNA is TGTGCCAGCAGCACCGGACAGAAAAACATTCAGTACTTC. Its protein is CASSTGQKNIQYF.